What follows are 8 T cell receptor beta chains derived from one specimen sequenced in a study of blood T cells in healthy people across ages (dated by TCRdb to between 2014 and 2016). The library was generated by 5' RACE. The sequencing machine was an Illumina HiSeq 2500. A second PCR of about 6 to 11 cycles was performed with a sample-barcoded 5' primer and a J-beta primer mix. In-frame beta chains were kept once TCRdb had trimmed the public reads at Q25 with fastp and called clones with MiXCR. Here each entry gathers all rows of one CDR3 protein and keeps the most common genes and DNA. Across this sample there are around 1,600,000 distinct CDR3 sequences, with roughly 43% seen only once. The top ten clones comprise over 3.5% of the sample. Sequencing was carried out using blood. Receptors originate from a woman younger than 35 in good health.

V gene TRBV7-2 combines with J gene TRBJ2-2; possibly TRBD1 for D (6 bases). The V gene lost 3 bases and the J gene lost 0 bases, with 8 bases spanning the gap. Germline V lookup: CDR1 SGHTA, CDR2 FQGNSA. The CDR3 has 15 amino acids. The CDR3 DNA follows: TGTGCCAGCAGCTTCTGGGGGCCGAACACCGGGGAGCTGTTTTTT. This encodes CASSFWGPNTGELFF. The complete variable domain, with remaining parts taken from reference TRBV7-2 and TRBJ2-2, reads GAGVSQSPSNKVTEKGKDVELRCDPISGHTALYWYRQSLGQGLEFLIYFQGNSAPDKSGLPSDRFSAERTGGSVSTLTIQRTQQEDSAVYLCASSFWGPNTGELFFGEGSRLTVL.

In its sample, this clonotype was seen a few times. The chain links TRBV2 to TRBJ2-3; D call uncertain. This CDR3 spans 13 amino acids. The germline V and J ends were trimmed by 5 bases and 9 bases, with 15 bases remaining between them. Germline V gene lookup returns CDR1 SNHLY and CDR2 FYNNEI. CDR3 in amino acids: CASSKGGEGTQYF. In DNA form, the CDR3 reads TGTGCCAGCAGTAAAGGTGGCGAAGGCACGCAGTATTTT. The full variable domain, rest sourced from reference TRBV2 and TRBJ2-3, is EPEVTQTPSHQVTQMGQEVILRCVPISNHLYFYWYRQILGQKVEFLVSFYNNEISEKSEIFDDQFSVERPDGSNFTLKIRSTKLEDSAMYFCASSKGGEGTQYFGPGTRLTVL.

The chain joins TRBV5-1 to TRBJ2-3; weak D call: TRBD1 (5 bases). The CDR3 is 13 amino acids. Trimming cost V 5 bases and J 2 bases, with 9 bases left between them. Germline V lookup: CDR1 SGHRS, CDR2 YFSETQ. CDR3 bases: TGCGCCAGCAGGTACAGGATCACAGATACGCAGTATTTT. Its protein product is CASRYRITDTQYF.

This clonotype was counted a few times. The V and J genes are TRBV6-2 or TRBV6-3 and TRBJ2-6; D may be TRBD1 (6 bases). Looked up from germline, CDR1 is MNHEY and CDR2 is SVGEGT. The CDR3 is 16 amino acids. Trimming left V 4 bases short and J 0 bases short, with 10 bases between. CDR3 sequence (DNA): TGTGCCAGCAGTTCGGACAGTTCCTCTGGGGCCAACGTCCTGACTTTC. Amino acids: CASSSDSSSGANVLTF.

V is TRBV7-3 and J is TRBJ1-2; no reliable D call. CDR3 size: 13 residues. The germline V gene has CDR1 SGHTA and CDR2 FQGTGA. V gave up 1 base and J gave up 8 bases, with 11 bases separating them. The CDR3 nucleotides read TGTGCCAGCAGCTTAAGCTCTCACAGCGGCTACACCTTC. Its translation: CASSLSSHSGYTF.

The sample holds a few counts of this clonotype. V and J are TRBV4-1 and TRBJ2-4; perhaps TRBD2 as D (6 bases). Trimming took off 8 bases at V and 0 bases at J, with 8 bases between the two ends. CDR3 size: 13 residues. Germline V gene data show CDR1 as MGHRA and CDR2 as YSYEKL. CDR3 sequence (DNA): TGCGCCAGCTTGGGGGGAGCCAAAAACATTCAGTACTTC. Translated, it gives CASLGGAKNIQYF.

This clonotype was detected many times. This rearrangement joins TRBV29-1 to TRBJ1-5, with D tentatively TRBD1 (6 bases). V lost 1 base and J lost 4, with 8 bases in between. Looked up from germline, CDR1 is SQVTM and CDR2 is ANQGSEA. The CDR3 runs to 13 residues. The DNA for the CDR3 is TGCAGCGTTGAAGTACAGGGAAATCAGCCCCAGCATTTT. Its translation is CSVEVQGNQPQHF.

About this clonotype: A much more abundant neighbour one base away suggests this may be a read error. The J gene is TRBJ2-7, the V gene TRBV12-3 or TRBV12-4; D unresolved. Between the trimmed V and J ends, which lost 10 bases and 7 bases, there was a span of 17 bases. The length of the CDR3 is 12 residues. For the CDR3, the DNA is TGTGCCACAAGCCAATCGGTGGATGAGCAGTACTTC. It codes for CATSQSVDEQYF.